The next 5 T cell receptor beta chains were all read from a single sample in a study of OX40 agonist ivuxolimab in advanced cancers. Sequencing was performed with immunoSEQ multiplex PCR; in TCRdb, only in-frame clones are kept and a portion is missing. The sample holds some 70,000 clones; around 86% are singletons and the top ten take 0.65% to 0.9%. The source was CD4+ or CD8+ T cells sorted from blood, collected in a trial of the OX40 agonist ivuxolimab. All receptors derive from an adult with an advanced solid tumor such as melanoma, head and neck, liver or kidney cancer.

This clone was counted between two and nine times. The chain recombines TRBV2 with TRBJ1-5; no clear D gene. The CDR3 contains 14 residues. With 8 bases removed from V and 5 bases from J, the gap between germline ends came to 16 bases. The germline V gene encodes CDR1 SNHLY and CDR2 FYNNEI. CDR3 residues: CASASEYNDQPQHF. The CDR3 nucleotides are TGTGCCAGCGCCAGCGAATATAACGATCAGCCCCAGCATTTT.

The V and J genes are TRBV5-4 and TRBJ2-1, with D tentatively TRBD2 (7 bases). This CDR3 is built from 16 residues. The germline CDR1 and CDR2 sequences are SGHNT and YYREEE (reference sequence). Trimming left V 5 bases short and J 0 bases short, with 15 bases between. The CDR3 loop is CASRGGGGSSYNEQFF. In nucleotides, the CDR3 is TGTGCCAGCAGGGGGGGCGGCGGGAGCTCCTACAATGAGCAGTTCTTC.

The chain has TRBV5-1 and TRBJ1-2; 12 positions agree with TRBD1. This CDR3 has 17 amino acids. The V segment lost 1 base and the J segment 8 bases; nucleotides outside the gene matches: 12. CDR1 is SGHRS and CDR2 is YFSETQ in the germline V gene. The CDR3 loop reads CASSLTGQGARYQGYTF. CDR3 DNA sequence: TGCGCCAGCAGCTTGACGGGACAGGGGGCGCGATATCAAGGCTACACCTTC.

The V call is TRBV19, the J call TRBJ2-7; TRBD1 agrees at 7 bases. The J segment lost 3 bases and the V segment lost 5 bases, leaving 13 bases of the junction unmatched. Per germline, CDR1 LNHDA and CDR2 SQIVND (reference sequence). The CDR3 runs 16 residues. The DNA of the CDR3 is TGTGCCAGTAGTGTTCTACCGGGACAGAACTTCTACGAGCAGTACTTC. Its translation: CASSVLPGQNFYEQYF.

The chain joins TRBV7-9 to TRBJ2-7; 8 nucleotides line up with TRBD1. The V gene's germline CDR1 is SEHNR and CDR2 FQNEAQ (reference sequence). There are 14 residues in the CDR3. V lost 1 base and J lost 3; bases outside the gene matches: 2. CDR3 DNA: TGTGCCAGCAGCTTAGAGGGGACAGGCTACGAGCAGTACTTC. The encoded protein is CASSLEGTGYEQYF.